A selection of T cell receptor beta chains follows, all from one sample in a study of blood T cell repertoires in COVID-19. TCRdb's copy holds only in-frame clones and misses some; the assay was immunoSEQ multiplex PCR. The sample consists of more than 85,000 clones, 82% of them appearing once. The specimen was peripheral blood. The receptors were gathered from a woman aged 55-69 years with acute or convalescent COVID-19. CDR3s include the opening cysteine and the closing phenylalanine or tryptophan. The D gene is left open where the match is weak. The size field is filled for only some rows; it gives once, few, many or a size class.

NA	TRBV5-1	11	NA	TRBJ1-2	TGCGCCAGCAGCTTCGGGAGTCTCTACACCTTC	CASSFGSLYTF
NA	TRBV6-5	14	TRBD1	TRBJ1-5	TGTGCCAGCAGCGGGACAGGGATGAATCAGCCCCAGCATTTT	CASSGTGMNQPQHF
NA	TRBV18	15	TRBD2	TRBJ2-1	TGTGCCAGCTCACCATGGACTAGCGGGTACAATGAGCAGTTCTTC	CASSPWTSGYNEQFF
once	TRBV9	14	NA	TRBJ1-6	TGTGCCAGCAGCGGGACATTTGATAATTCACCCCTCCACTTT	CASSGTFDNSPLHF
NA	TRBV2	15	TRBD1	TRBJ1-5	TGTGCCAGCAGTTCTACAGGGGCGGATAATCAGCCCCAGCATTTT	CASSSTGADNQPQHF
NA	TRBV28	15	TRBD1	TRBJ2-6	TGTGCCAGCAGTCGAGGGGGCCGTGGGGCCAACGTCCTGACTTTC	CASSRGGRGANVLTF
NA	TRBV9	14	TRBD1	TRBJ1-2	TGTGCCAGCAGCGTAGCTGGGACAGGGTCTGGCTACACCTTC	CASSVAGTGSGYTF
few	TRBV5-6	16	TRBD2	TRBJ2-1	TGTGCCAGCAGCGCACCGGGGGGGGCCTCCTACAATGAGCAGTTCTTC	CASSAPGGASYNEQFF
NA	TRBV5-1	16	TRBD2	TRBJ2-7	TGCGCCAGCAGACTAGCGGGGGCGACCAGAAACTACGAGCAGTACTTC	CASRLAGATRNYEQYF
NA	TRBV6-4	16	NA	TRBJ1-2	TGTGCCAGCAGTGACTCAGAAAGGGGGTCTAACTATGGCTACACCTTC	CASSDSERGSNYGYTF
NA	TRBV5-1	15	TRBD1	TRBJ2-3	TGCGCCAGCAGCGGGACAGGGGCGAGCACAGATACGCAGTATTTT	CASSGTGASTDTQYF
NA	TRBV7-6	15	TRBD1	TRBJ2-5	TGTGCCAGCACCGGGCCGGGACAGGGCCAAGAGACCCAGTACTTC	CASTGPGQGQETQYF
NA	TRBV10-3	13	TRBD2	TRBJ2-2	TGTGCCATCGCGGGAGTGAACACCGGGGAGCTGTTTTTT	CAIAGVNTGELFF
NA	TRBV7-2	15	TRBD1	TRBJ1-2	TGTGCCAGCAGCCCAGGGACAGCCTCTAACTATGGCTACACCTTC	CASSPGTASNYGYTF
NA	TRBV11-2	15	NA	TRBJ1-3	TGTGCCAGCACCGCCCCGGGAGCGGGTGGAAACACCATATATTTT	CASTAPGAGGNTIYF
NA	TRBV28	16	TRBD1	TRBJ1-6	TGTGCCAGCAGTTTGACCGGGACAGGGCAAAATTCACCCCTCCACTTT	CASSLTGTGQNSPLHF
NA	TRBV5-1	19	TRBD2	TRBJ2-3	TGCGCCAGCAGCTCCTCCGGGACTAGCGGGTGGGGGGGCACAGATACGCAGTATTTT	CASSSSGTSGWGGTDTQYF
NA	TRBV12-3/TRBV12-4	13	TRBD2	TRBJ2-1	TGTGCCAGCAGTTTCGGGGGGTACAATGAGCAGTTCTTC	CASSFGGYNEQFF
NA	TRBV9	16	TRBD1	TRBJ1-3	TGTGCCTCGGGGGGACAGGGAGGGAACTCTGGAAACACCATATATTTT	CASGGQGGNSGNTIYF
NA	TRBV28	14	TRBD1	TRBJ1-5	TGTGCCAGCAGTACGGACAGGGTCAATCAGCCCCAGCATTTT	CASSTDRVNQPQHF
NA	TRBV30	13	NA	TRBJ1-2	TGTGCCTGGAGTAGAGGGCAGGAGGACGGCTACACCTTC	CAWSRGQEDGYTF
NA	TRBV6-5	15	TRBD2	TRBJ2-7	TGTGCCAGCGCTAGCGGGGACCGGGTAGGAGTTGGGCAGTACTTC	CASASGDRVGVGQYF
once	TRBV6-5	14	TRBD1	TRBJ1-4	TGTGCCAGCAGTTACGAGGGGGCGGGAGAAAAACTGTTTTTT	CASSYEGAGEKLFF
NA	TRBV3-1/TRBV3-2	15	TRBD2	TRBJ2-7	TGTGCCAGCAGCCTGCCGGGACTAGCGTTCCACGAGCAGTACTTC	CASSLPGLAFHEQYF
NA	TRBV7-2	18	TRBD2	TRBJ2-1	TGTGCCAGCAGTCCAAACCCTCAGCGGGGGATGGGGTACAATGAGCAGTTCTTC	CASSPNPQRGMGYNEQFF
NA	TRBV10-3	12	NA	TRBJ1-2	TGTGCCATCAGTCCGGGAGGGTATGGCTACACCTTC	CAISPGGYGYTF
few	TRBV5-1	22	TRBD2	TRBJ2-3	TGCGCCAGCAGCCCCGCGTCTTTGGGACTAGCGGGGGGGGTTTCATCTGCAGATACGCAGTATTTT	CASSPASLGLAGGVSSADTQYF
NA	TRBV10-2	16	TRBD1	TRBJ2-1	TGCGCCAGCGCCTTTCTCCGGACAGGTCATTTCAATGAGCAGTTCTTC	CASAFLRTGHFNEQFF
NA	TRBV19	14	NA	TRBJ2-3	TGTGCCAGTAACGGTCGCTTCAGCACAGATACGCAGTATTTT	CASNGRFSTDTQYF
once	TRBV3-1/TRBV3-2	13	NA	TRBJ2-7	TGTGCCAGCAGCAGCTCAAGGGGGAACGAGCAGTACTTC	CASSSSRGNEQYF
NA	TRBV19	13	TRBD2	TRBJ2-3	TGTGCCAGTAGTGCCGGGGGGGGGAATACGCAGTATTTT	CASSAGGGNTQYF
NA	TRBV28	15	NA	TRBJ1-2	TGTGCCAGCAGCTCGGCACAGGAAGCTAACTATGGCTACACCTTC	CASSSAQEANYGYTF
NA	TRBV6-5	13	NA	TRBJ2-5	TGTGCCAGCAGCACTACAGGGAGCGAGACCCAGTACTTC	CASSTTGSETQYF
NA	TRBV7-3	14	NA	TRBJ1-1	TGTGCCAGCAGCTTAAGCCAGGGGACCACTGAAGCTTTCTTT	CASSLSQGTTEAFF
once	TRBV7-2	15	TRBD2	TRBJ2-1	TGTGCCAGCAGCTTACTTAGCGGGGGGAGGAATGAGCAGTTCTTC	CASSLLSGGRNEQFF
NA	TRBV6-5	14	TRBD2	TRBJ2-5	TGTGCCAGCAGCATAGCGGGGGCGCCGGGGACCCAGTACTTC	CASSIAGAPGTQYF
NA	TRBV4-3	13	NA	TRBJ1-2	TGCGCCAGCAGCCAAGATCGTGAGAGGGCCTGCACCTTC	CASSQDRERACTF
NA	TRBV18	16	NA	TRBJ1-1	TGTGCCAGCTCACCAGGAGTATTGGATTTGGGCACTGAAGCTTTCTTT	CASSPGVLDLGTEAFF
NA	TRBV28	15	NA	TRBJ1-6	TGTGCCAGCAGTACGACTGGGAGGGGCTTTTCACCCCTCCACTTT	CASSTTGRGFSPLHF
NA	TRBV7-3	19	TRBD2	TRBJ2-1	TGTGCCAGCAGCTTAATGCTAGCGGGGGGGCCTGGGTCCTACAATGAGCAGTTCTTC	CASSLMLAGGPGSYNEQFF
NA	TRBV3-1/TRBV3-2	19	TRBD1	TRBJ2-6	TGTGCCAGCAGCCAATGGCCCGGGACAGGGAACTCTGGGGCCAACGTCCTGACTTTC	CASSQWPGTGNSGANVLTF
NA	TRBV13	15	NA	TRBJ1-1	TGTGCCAGCAGCGCCCAAGAGGCCCCGAACACTGAAGCTTTCTTT	CASSAQEAPNTEAFF
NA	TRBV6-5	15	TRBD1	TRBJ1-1	TGTGCCAGCAGCCTGGACAGGGGTGGGAACACTGAAGCTTTCTTT	CASSLDRGGNTEAFF
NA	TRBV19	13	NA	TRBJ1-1	TGTGCCAGTATCGCAGGGAGGGACACTGAAGCTTTCTTT	CASIAGRDTEAFF
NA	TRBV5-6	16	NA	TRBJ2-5	TGTGCCAGCAGCTGGGCCGCCGTCGGAGGGCTTGAGACCCAGTACTTC	CASSWAAVGGLETQYF
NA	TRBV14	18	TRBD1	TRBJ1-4	TGTGCCAGCAGCCAAGAATTTCGAACGGGACAGCTTAATGAAAAACTGTTTTTT	CASSQEFRTGQLNEKLFF
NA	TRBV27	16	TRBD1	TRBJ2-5	TGTGCCAGCAGACAGGGGGCGCAGGGCTACCAAGAGACCCAGTACTTC	CASRQGAQGYQETQYF
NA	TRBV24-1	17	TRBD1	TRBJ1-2	TGTGCCACCAGTGACTCGGGACAGGACCCCCCCTTTGATGGCTACACCTTC	CATSDSGQDPPFDGYTF
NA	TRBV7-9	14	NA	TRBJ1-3	TGTGCCAGCAGCTTGGGGACAACTGGAAACACCATATATTTT	CASSLGTTGNTIYF
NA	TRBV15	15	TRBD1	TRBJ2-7	TGTGCCACCAGCAGAGAAGGGACAGGGGACTACGAGCAGTACTTC	CATSREGTGDYEQYF
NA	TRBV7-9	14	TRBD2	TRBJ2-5	TGTGCCAGCACAGAGCGGGGGGGCCAAGAGACCCAGTACTTC	CASTERGGQETQYF
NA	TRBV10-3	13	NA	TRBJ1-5	TGTGCCATCAGTGGCGGTAGCAATCAGCCCCAGCATTTT	CAISGGSNQPQHF
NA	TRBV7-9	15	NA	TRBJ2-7	TGTGCCAGCAGCTTTGCCGGGAGCAGCACCTACGAGCAGTACTTC	CASSFAGSSTYEQYF